A single sample is the source of the 4 T cell receptor beta chains below, sequenced in a study of cytomegalovirus exposure and HLA in healthy donors. The primer mix had 60 Vbeta and 13 Jbeta primers. The repertoire was sequenced with immunoSEQ multiplex PCR; TCRdb's copy has only in-frame clones and lacks some. The table records about 220,000 clones, 80% to 85% of them present only once. Sample: PBMCs. The receptors stem from a boy aged 2 to 10 in good health and CMV-seronegative.

This chain links TRBV5-1 with TRBJ2-7, with 8 bases that match TRBD1. This CDR3 contains 15 residues. The V gene end was trimmed by 0 bases and the J gene end by 4 bases; junction bases not matched to a gene: 6. The V gene's germline CDR1 is SGHRS and CDR2 YFSETQ. CDR3 coding DNA: TGCGCCAGCAGCTTGGCCGGACAGGGTTGGTACGAGCAGTACTTC. Translation gives CASSLAGQGWYEQYF. Filled out from reference TRBV5-1 and TRBJ2-7, the complete variable domain reads KAGVTQTPRYLIKTRGQQVTLSCSPISGHRSVSWYQQTPGQGLQFLFEYFSETQRNKGNFPGRFSGRQFSNSRSEMNVSTLELGDSALYLCASSLAGQGWYEQYFGPGTRLTVT.

This clone was observed a handful of times. One end of the junction fails to match germline, which may point to a read error. The chain couples TRBV6-6 to TRBJ1-6; D is unresolved. This CDR3 region has 13 residues. Germline V CDR1 and CDR2: MNHNY, SVGAGI (reference sequence). The CDR3 loop is CASSSIYSSPLHF. CDR3 in DNA: TGTGCCAGCAGTTCGATTTATAGTTCACCCCTCCACTTT.

V usage is TRBV27 and J usage is TRBJ2-1; D is undetermined. In germline, CDR1 is MNHEY, CDR2 SMNVEV (reference sequence). The CDR3 is made up of 13 amino acids. V lost 4 bases to trimming and J lost 0 bases, with 4 bases between them. As DNA, the CDR3 is TGTGCCAGCAGTTCCAACTCCTACAATGAGCAGTTCTTC. Translation: CASSSNSYNEQFF.

V and J are TRBV30 and TRBJ1-1; 7 bases line up with TRBD1. The junction had 4 bases not matched to a gene; V was cut back by 2 bases and J by 4 bases. CDR3 size: 13 residues. The germline V gene has CDR1 GTSNPN and CDR2 SVGIG (reference sequence). CDR3 sequence reads: CAWSRQGGTEAFF. The CDR3 region has the DNA TGTGCCTGGAGTAGACAGGGCGGCACTGAAGCTTTCTTT.